This entry describes one T cell receptor beta chain. Its matching antigen is unknown. The sample is drawn from a study of cytomegalovirus exposure and HLA in healthy donors. The study, taken as a whole, reports: Data from an earlier analysis indicated that most TCR beta V segments were productive either about 90% or about 30% of the time.

PCR primers comprised 60 Vbeta and 13 Jbeta primers. Produced via immunoSEQ multiplex PCR; TCRdb's table is partial and in-frame only. The sample contains some 130,000 clones, roughly 85% of which appear only once. The CDR3 has 15 residues. Germline loops: CDR1 MNHEY, CDR2 SMNVEV (reference sequence). With 2 bases clipped from V and 5 bases from J, the junction kept 6 bases outside the gene matches. Donors were ostensibly healthy at sampling, although undocumented immune exposures were probable. This TCR was sampled from a man in his forties or fifties in good health and CMV-seropositive. The V and J genes are TRBV27 and TRBJ2-5; 9 bases align to TRBD2. Sequences were obtained from PBMCs. CDR3: CASSLTGLAMETQYF. CDR3 nucleotides: TGTGCCAGCAGTTTAACCGGACTAGCGATGGAGACCCAGTACTTC.